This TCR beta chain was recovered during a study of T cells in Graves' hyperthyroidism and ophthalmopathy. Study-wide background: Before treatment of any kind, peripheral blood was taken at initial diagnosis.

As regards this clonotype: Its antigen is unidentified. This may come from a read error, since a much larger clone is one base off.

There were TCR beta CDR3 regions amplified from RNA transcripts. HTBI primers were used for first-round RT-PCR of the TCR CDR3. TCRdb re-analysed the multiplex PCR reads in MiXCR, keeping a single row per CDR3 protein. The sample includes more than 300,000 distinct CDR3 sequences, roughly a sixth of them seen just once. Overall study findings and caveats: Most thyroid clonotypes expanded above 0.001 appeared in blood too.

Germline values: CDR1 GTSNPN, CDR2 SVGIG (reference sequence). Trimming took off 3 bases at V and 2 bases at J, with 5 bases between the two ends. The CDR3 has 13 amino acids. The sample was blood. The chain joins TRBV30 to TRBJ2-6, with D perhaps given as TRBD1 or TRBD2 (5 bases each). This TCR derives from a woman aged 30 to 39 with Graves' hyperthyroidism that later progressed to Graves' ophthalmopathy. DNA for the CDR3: TGTGCCTGGAGGGGGGCTGGGGCCAACGTCCTGACTTTC. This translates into CAWRGAGANVLTF.